This T cell receptor (beta chain) was recovered during a study of blood T cell repertoires in COVID-19. V trimming: 6 bases; J trimming: 0 bases; junction bases outside the gene matches: 10. The CDR3 extends over 17 amino acids. Germline V gives CDR1 SNHLY, CDR2 FYNNEI. Followed longitudinally, the Seattle patients had been enrolled during active infection. Here immunoSEQ multiplex PCR was the method, and the copy in TCRdb shows in-frame clones only, minus some. The sample carries 300,000 to 350,000 clones, 87% recorded once. The origin of this receptor is a man aged 30-40 years with COVID-19, enrolled during active disease. The sequenced material came from peripheral blood. The chain combines TRBV2 with TRBJ1-5; 8 nucleotides match TRBD1. CDR3 coding DNA: TGTGCCAGCAGACCCGGGCAGGGGGCGCGTAGCAATCAGCCCCAGCATTTT. Encoded protein: CASRPGQGARSNQPQHF.